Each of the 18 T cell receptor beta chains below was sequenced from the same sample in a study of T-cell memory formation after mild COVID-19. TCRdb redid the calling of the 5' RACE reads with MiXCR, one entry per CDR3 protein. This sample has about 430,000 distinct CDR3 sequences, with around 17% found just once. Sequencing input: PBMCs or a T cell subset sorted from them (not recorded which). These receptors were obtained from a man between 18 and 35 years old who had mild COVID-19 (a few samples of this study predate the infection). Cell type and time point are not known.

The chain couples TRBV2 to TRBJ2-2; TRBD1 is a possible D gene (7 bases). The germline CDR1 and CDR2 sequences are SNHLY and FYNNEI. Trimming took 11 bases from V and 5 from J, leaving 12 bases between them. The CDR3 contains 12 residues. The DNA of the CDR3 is TGTGCCGGGGGGACAGAAACCGGGGAGCTGTTTTTT. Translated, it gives CAGGTETGELFF.

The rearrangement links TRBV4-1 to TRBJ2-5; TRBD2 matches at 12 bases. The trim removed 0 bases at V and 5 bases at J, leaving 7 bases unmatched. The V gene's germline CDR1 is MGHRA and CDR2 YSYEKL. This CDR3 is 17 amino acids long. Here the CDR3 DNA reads TGCGCCAGCAGCCAAGATAGTCTAGCGGGGGGGCTCGAGACCCAGTACTTC. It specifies CASSQDSLAGGLETQYF.

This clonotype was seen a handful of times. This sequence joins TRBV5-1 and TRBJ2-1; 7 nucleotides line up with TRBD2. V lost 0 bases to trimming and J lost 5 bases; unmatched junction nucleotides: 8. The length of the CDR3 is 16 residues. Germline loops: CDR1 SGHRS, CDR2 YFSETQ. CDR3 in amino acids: CASSLVAGLKHNEQFF. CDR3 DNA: TGCGCCAGCAGCTTGGTGGCGGGACTAAAACACAATGAGCAGTTCTTC.

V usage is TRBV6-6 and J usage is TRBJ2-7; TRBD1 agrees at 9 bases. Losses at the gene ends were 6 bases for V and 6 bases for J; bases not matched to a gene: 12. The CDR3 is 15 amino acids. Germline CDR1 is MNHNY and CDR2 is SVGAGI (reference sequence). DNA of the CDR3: TGTGCCAGCAGCCCAGATTGGGACAGGGTTTTCGAGCAGTACTTC. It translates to CASSPDWDRVFEQYF.

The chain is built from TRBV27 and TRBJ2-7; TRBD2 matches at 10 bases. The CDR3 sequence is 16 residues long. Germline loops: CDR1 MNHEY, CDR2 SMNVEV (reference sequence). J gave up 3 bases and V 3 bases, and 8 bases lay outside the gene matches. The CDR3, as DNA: TGTGCCAGCAGTTTCGGAGCGGGGGGGGGCGGCTACGAGCAGTACTTC. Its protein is CASSFGAGGGGYEQYF.

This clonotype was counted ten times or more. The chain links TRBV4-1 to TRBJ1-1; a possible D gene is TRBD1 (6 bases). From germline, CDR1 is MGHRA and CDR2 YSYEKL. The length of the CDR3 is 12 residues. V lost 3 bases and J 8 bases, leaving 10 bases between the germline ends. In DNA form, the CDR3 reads TGCGCCAGCAGCCAGTCCGGGACAGAAGCTTTCTTT. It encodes CASSQSGTEAFF.

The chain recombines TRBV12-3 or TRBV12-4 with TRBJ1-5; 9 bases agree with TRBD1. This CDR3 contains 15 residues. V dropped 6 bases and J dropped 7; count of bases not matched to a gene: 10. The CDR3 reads CASSPGTGQGQPQHF. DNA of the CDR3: TGTGCCAGCAGCCCCGGGACAGGGCAAGGCCAGCCCCAGCATTTT.

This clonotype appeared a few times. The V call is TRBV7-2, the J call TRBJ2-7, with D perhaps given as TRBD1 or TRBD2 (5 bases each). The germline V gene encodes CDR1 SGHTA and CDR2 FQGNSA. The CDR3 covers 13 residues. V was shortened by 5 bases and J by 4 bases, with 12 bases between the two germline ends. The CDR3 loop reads CASSPGTVYEQYV. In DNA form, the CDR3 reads TGTGCCAGCAGCCCCGGGACGGTGTACGAGCAGTACGTC.

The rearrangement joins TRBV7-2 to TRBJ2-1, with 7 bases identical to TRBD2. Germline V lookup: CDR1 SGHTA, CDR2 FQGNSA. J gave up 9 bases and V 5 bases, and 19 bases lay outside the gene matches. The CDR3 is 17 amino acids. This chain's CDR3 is CASSEEHKTSLGREQFF. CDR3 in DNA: TGTGCCAGCAGCGAAGAGCACAAGACTAGCCTCGGACGTGAGCAGTTCTTC.

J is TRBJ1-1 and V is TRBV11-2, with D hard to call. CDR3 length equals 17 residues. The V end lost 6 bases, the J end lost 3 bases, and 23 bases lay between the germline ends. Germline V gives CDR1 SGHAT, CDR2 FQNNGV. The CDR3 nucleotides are TGTGCCAGCAGTATACGGGTCACCACGGTCGTGGACACTGAAGCTTTCTTT. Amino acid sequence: CASSIRVTTVVDTEAFF.

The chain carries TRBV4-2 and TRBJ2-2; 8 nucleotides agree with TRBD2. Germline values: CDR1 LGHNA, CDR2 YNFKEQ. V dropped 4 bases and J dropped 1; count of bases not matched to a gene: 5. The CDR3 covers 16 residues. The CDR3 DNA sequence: TGTGCCAGCAGCCCTCTCAGCGGGGGGAACACCGGGGAGCTGTTTTTT. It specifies CASSPLSGGNTGELFF.

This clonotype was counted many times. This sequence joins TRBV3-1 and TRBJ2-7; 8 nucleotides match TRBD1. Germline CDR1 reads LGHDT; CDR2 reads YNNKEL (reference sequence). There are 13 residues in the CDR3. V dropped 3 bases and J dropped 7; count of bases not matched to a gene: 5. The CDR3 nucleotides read TGTGCCAGCAGCCAGACAGGGGCGGGGGAGCAGTACGTC. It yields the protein CASSQTGAGEQYV.

CDR3 nucleotide sequence: TGTGCCAGTACCCCGAGGGGGTCTCTTTCACCCCTCCACTTT. Translation gives CASTPRGSLSPLHF. The chain uses TRBV19 and TRBJ1-6, with D perhaps matching TRBD1 (6 bases). Germline values: CDR1 LNHDA, CDR2 SQIVND (reference sequence). The V gene lost 7 bases and the J gene lost 9 bases, with 16 bases spanning the gap. CDR3 length: 14 residues. Filled out from reference TRBV19 and TRBJ1-6, the complete variable domain reads DGGITQSPKYLFRKEGQNVTLSCEQNLNHDAMYWYRQDPGQGLRLIYYSQIVNDFQKGDIAEGYSVSREKKESFPLTVTSAQKNPTAFYLCASTPRGSLSPLHFGNGTRLTVT.

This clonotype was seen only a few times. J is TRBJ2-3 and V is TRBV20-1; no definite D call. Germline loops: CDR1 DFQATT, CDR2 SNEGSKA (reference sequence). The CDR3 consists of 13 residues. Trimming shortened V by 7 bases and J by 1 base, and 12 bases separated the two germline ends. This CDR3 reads CSGGLPGTDTQYF. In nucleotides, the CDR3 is TGCAGTGGGGGTCTTCCGGGCACAGATACGCAGTATTTT.

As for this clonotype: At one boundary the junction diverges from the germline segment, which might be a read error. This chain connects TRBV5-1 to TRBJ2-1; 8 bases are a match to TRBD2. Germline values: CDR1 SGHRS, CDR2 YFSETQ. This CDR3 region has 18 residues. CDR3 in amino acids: CDSSLAGAGGGTYNEQFF. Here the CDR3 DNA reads TGCGACAGCAGCTTGGCGGGGGCTGGCGGGGGGACCTACAATGAGCAGTTCTTC.

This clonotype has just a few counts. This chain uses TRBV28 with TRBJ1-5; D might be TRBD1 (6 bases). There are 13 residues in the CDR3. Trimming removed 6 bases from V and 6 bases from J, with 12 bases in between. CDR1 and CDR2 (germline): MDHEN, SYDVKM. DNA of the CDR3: TGTGCCAGCAGAAGGGGGTCGGGTCAGCCCCAGCATTTT. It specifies CASRRGSGQPQHF.

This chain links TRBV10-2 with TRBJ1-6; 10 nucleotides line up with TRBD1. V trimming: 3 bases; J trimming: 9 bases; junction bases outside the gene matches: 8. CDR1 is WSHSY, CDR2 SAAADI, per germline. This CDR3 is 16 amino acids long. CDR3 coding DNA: TGCGCCAGCAGTGACCCTCCGGGACAGGGGTCTTCACCCCTCCACTTT. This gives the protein CASSDPPGQGSSPLHF.

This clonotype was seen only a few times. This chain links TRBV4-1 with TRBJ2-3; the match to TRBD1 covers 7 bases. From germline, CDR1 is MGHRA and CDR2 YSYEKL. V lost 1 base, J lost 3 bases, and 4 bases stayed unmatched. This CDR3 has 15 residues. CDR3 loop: CASSQGAGGTDTQYF. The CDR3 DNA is TGCGCCAGCAGCCAAGGGGCAGGGGGAACAGATACGCAGTATTTT.